A selection of T cell receptor beta chains follows, all from one sample in a study of regulatory T cells in long-lasting Graves disease. TCRdb ran MiXCR on the multiplex PCR reads and lists one entry per CDR3 protein. The sample holds about 370,000 distinct CDR3 sequences, about a sixth seen once. The specimen comprised peripheral blood mononuclear cells (PBMCs), sampled at new diagnosis, from a patient treated with antithyroid drugs. The source of these receptors is a female donor with Graves disease. Both conserved end residues are part of each CDR3. D genes are given only for firm matches. Rows give clone size only sometimes, using once, few, many, or a class for an expanded clone.

TRBV3-1	many	TRBJ2-3	TRBD2	CASSQDPAGVLTDTQYF	TGTGCCAGCAGCCAAGACCCCGCGGGGGTCCTCACAGATACGCAGTATTTT
TRBV27	many	TRBJ1-1	-	CASSTVGVNTEAFF	TGTGCCAGCAGCACCGTCGGGGTCAACACTGAAGCTTTCTTT
TRBV3-1	many	TRBJ2-7	-	CASSFDRLSYEQYF	TGTGCCAGCAGCTTCGACAGACTCTCCTACGAGCAGTACTTC
TRBV9	many	TRBJ2-1	-	CASSGGSTYNEQFF	TGTGCCAGCAGTGGGGGGAGCACCTACAATGAGCAGTTCTTC
TRBV2	many	TRBJ1-2	-	CASSDGNPLGDYGYTF	TGTGCCAGCAGTGACGGGAATCCCCTCGGGGACTATGGCTACACCTTC
TRBV6-2/TRBV6-3	many	TRBJ2-5	TRBD2	CASTAAGGQETQYF	TGTGCCAGCACGGCAGCGGGGGGGCAAGAGACCCAGTACTTC
TRBV7-9	many	TRBJ1-2	-	CASSTSDGYGYTF	TGTGCCAGCAGCACCTCGGACGGATATGGCTACACCTTC
TRBV27	-	TRBJ2-1	TRBD2	CASSFTGGKGLAGGRNEQFF	TGTGCCAGCAGCTTTACAGGGGGGAAGGGACTAGCGGGTGGAAGAAATGAGCAGTTCTTC
TRBV11-1	-	TRBJ2-5	TRBD1	CASSPRGAGGRETQYF	TGTGCCAGCAGCCCCCGAGGGGCAGGGGGAAGAGAGACCCAGTACTTC
TRBV12-3/TRBV12-4	many	TRBJ1-6	-	CASSLKGQGNSPLHF	TGTGCCAGCAGTTTAAAGGGGCAGGGGAATTCACCCCTCCACTTT
TRBV11-2	many	TRBJ2-2	TRBD1	CASVLARGLFAGNTGELFF	TGTGCCAGCGTTCTGGCCAGGGGGCTGTTCGCGGGTAACACCGGGGAGCTGTTTTTT
TRBV13	many	TRBJ1-4	TRBD1	CASATAQGAREKLFF	TGTGCCAGCGCAACAGCTCAGGGGGCGCGTGAAAAACTGTTTTTT
TRBV11-2	-	TRBJ2-5	TRBD2	CASSLNSGGAEETQYF	TGTGCCAGCAGCTTGAATAGCGGGGGGGCCGAAGAGACCCAGTACTTC
TRBV12-5	many	TRBJ2-7	TRBD1	CASGKGQGWYEQYF	TGTGCTAGTGGTAAAGGACAGGGGTGGTACGAGCAGTACTTC
TRBV7-2	many	TRBJ1-5	TRBD1	CASSKNNRDRDQPQHF	TGTGCCAGCAGCAAGAACAACCGGGACAGAGATCAGCCCCAGCATTTT
TRBV5-1	few	TRBJ1-1	TRBD1	CASSLEGTGVGFIAEAFF	TGCGCCAGCAGCTTGGAAGGGACAGGGGTAGGCTTTATCGCTGAAGCTTTCTTT
TRBV12-3/TRBV12-4	many	TRBJ2-7	TRBD1	CASSPTQGAYEQYF	TGTGCCAGCAGTCCCACGCAGGGGGCCTACGAGCAGTACTTC
TRBV19	few	TRBJ1-5	TRBD1	CASSTRTGQNGNQPQHF	TGTGCCAGTAGTACCCGGACAGGGCAAAATGGCAATCAGCCCCAGCATTTT
TRBV7-9	many	TRBJ2-7	-	CASSAQGESYEQYF	TGTGCCAGCAGCGCCCAAGGGGAGTCCTACGAGCAGTACTTC
TRBV19	-	TRBJ2-2	TRBD2	CASSPGLGLGHTGELFF	TGTGCCAGTAGTCCAGGACTAGGCTTGGGGCACACCGGGGAGCTGTTTTTT
TRBV10-1	many	TRBJ2-1	-	CASSESNRELNEQFF	TGCGCCAGCAGTGAGTCGAACAGGGAGCTAAATGAGCAGTTCTTC
TRBV20-1	many	TRBJ1-6	TRBD1	CSAPDRGSYNSPLHF	TGCAGTGCCCCGGACAGGGGCTCCTATAATTCACCCCTCCACTTT
TRBV12-3/TRBV12-4	many	TRBJ1-5	-	CASSLQFGQPQHF	TGTGCCAGCAGTTTACAGTTCGGGCAGCCCCAGCATTTT
TRBV19	many	TRBJ1-1	TRBD1	CATSRDSRIGTEAFF	TGTGCCACCTCACGGGACAGCAGGATCGGCACTGAAGCTTTCTTT
TRBV28	many	TRBJ2-5	TRBD1	CASMTGGEETQYF	TGTGCCAGCATGACAGGGGGTGAAGAGACCCAGTACTTC
TRBV7-8	many	TRBJ2-7	TRBD2	CASSLEIGTSELYEQYF	TGTGCCAGCAGCTTAGAAATCGGGACTAGCGAACTCTACGAGCAGTACTTC
TRBV4-3	few	TRBJ1-1	-	CASSQLALTEAFF	TGCGCCAGCAGCCAATTAGCGCTCACTGAAGCTTTCTTT